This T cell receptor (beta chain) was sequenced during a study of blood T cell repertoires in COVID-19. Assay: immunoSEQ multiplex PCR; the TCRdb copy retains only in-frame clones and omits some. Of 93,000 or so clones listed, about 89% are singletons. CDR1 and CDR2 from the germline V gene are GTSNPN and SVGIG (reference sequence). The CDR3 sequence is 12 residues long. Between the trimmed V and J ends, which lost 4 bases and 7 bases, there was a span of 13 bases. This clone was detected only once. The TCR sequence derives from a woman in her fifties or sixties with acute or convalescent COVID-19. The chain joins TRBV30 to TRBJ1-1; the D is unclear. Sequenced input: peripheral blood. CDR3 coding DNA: TGTGCCTGGATCGACACCTATCGTGAAGCTTTCTTT. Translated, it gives CAWIDTYREAFF.